This T cell receptor (beta chain) was recovered during a study of control samples from healthy donors and cancer patients. Some clones are missing from TCRdb's copy, which holds only in-frame ones; the method was immunoSEQ multiplex PCR. This sample yields 60,000 to 95,000 clones, of which roughly 84% are seen a single time; approximately 16% belongs to the top ten. The CDR3 runs 13 residues. Germline V lookup: CDR1 SEHNR, CDR2 FQNEAQ (reference sequence). V dropped 5 bases and J dropped 5 bases, with 12 bases sitting between them. Sequencing was carried out using blood. The receptor's source is a man aged 50 to 60 in good health. The chain links TRBV7-9 to TRBJ1-1; perhaps TRBD1 as D (6 bases). The CDR3 reads CASSQSRGTEAFF. CDR3 DNA: TGTGCCAGCAGCCAATCCAGGGGAACTGAAGCTTTCTTT.